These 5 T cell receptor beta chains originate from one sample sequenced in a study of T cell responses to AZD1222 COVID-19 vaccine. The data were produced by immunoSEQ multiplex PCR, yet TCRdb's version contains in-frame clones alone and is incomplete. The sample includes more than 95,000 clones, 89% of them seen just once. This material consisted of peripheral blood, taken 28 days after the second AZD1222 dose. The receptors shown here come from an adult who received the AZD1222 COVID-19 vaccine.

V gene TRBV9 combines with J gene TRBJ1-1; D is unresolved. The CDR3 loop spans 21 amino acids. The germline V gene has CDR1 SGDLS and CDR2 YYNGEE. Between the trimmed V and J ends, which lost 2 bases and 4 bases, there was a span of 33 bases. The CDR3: CASSVPEHSFEVTKARTEAFF. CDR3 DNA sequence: TGTGCCAGCAGCGTTCCCGAACATTCCTTCGAGGTAACAAAGGCCCGCACTGAAGCTTTCTTT.

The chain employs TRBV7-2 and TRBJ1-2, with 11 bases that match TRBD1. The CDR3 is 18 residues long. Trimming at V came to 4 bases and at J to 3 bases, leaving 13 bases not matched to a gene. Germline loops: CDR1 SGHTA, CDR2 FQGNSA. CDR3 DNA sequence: TGTGCCAGCAGCTCGAGATCGGACAGGGGGCTGAGGTACTATGGCTACACCTTC. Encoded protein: CASSSRSDRGLRYYGYTF.

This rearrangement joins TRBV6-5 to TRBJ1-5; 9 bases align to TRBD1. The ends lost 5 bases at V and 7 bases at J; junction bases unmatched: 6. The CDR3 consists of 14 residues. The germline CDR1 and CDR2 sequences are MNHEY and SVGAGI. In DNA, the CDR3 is TGTGCCAGCAGTACAATCGACAGGGGGCAGCCCCAGCATTTT. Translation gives CASSTIDRGQPQHF.

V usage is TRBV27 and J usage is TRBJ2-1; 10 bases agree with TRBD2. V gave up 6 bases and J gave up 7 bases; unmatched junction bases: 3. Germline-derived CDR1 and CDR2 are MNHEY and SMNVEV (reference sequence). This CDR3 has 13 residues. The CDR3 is CASRLAGVNEQFF. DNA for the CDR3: TGTGCCAGCAGGCTAGCGGGAGTTAATGAGCAGTTCTTC.

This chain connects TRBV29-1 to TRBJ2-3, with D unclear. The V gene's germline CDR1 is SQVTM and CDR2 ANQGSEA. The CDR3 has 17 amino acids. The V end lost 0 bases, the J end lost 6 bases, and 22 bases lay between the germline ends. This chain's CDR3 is CSVEDKTFGLAVDTQYF. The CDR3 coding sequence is TGCAGCGTTGAAGATAAGACTTTCGGTCTGGCCGTGGATACGCAGTATTTT.